This passage covers 19 T cell receptor beta chains from one sample sequenced in a study of cytomegalovirus exposure and HLA in healthy donors. Vbeta (60) and Jbeta (13) primers were used in the PCR. Clones were sequenced by immunoSEQ multiplex PCR, and TCRdb holds only the in-frame ones, with some missing. The sample has over 75,000 clones, over 65% seen once. The sample taken for sequencing was PBMCs. The receptors originated from a woman aged 55-69 years in good health and CMV-seronegative.

The genes are TRBV7-9 and TRBJ2-5; 7 bases match TRBD1. V gave up 8 bases and J gave up 0 bases; unmatched junction bases: 6. From germline, CDR1 is SEHNR and CDR2 FQNEAQ (reference sequence). The length of the CDR3 is 14 residues. CDR3 DNA: TGTGCCAGCTGCTGGGGACAGAACCAAGAGACCCAGTACTTC. This translates into CASCWGQNQETQYF.

This chain joins TRBV19 and TRBJ1-2; D unclear. The CDR3 contains 14 residues. V dropped 5 bases and J dropped 5 bases, with 15 bases sitting between them. Germline CDR1 reads LNHDA; CDR2 reads SQIVND (reference sequence). The CDR3 DNA reads TGTGCCAGTAGTTCCGACGGAGACTTTTATGGCTACACCTTC. As protein: CASSSDGDFYGYTF.

The CDR3 loop reads CATQATQYF. The CDR3 DNA reads as TGTGCCACCCAGGCTACGCAGTATTTT. The chain uses TRBV6-4 and TRBJ2-3; D is ambiguous. V lost 10 bases and J lost 8, with 7 bases in between. Germline CDR1 and CDR2: MRHNA and SNTAGT. There are 9 residues in the CDR3.

V is TRBV5-1 and J is TRBJ2-2, with D perhaps matching TRBD1 (5 bases). This CDR3 comprises 14 residues. Trimming pared 4 bases from V and 3 bases from J, leaving 10 bases between. CDR1 SGHRS and CDR2 YFSETQ come from the germline V gene. The CDR3 nucleotides are TGCGCCAGCAGCACGGTAGGGGACACCGGGGAGCTGTTTTTT. It is translated as CASSTVGDTGELFF.

This clone was observed once. The J gene is TRBJ1-3, the V gene TRBV7-8, with 8 bases matching TRBD1. V gave up 2 bases and J gave up 1 base; unmatched junction bases: 10. The CDR3 has 18 residues. Germline V gene data show CDR1 as SGHVS and CDR2 as FQNEAQ. In DNA, the CDR3 is TGTGCCAGCAGCTTAACGCTACCGGGACAGGTGTCTGGAAACACCATATATTTT. Its translation: CASSLTLPGQVSGNTIYF.

The chain couples TRBV4-3 to TRBJ1-1, with D unclear. The CDR3 totals 14 residues. Germline lookup yields CDR1 LGHNA and CDR2 YSLEER. The V and J ends lost 0 bases and 6 bases respectively, with 11 bases between them. CDR3 in amino acids: CASSQDGQAPEAFF. The CDR3 nucleotides are TGCGCCAGCAGCCAAGATGGGCAGGCGCCTGAAGCTTTCTTT.

V and J are TRBV10-3 and TRBJ2-7, with 7 nucleotides matching TRBD2. Germline lookup yields CDR1 ENHRY and CDR2 SYGVKD. V shed 5 bases and J 0 bases; nucleotides not matched to a gene: 4. This CDR3 has 14 amino acids. CDR3 bases: TGTGCCATCAGTAAAAGCGGGAACTCCTACGAGCAGTACTTC. Translating gives CAISKSGNSYEQYF.

The chain recombines TRBV9 with TRBJ1-4; D unresolved. Between the trimmed V and J ends, which lost 4 bases and 2 bases, there was a span of 15 bases. Germline V gene data show CDR1 as SGDLS and CDR2 as YYNGEE. This CDR3 has 16 residues. The CDR3 DNA follows: TGTGCCAGCAGCCCAGCTCAGAGGTTGACTAATGAAAAACTGTTTTTT. This encodes CASSPAQRLTNEKLFF.

The V gene is TRBV30, the J gene TRBJ1-2, with a tentative D call TRBD1 (6 bases). There are 11 residues in the CDR3. Germline V gene lookup returns CDR1 GTSNPN and CDR2 SVGIG (reference sequence). The V gene lost 6 bases and the J gene lost 8 bases, with 13 bases spanning the gap. CDR3 nucleotide sequence: TGTGCCTGCATAAGGGGGGGAGGCTACACCTTC. Translated: CACIRGGGYTF.

As concerns this clone: This CDR3 is also generated by other DNA sequences in the sample. The V and J genes are TRBV7-2 and TRBJ2-5; D possibly corresponds to TRBD1 (5 bases). The germline V and J ends were trimmed by 5 bases and 5 bases, with 6 bases remaining between them. Germline CDR1 is SGHTA and CDR2 is FQGNSA. This CDR3 has 11 residues. CDR3 sequence: CASSPGETQYF. CDR3 nucleotide sequence: TGTGCCAGCAGCCCAGGGGAGACCCAGTACTTC.

This rearrangement joins TRBV4-3 to TRBJ1-4; perhaps TRBD1 as D (5 bases). Germline values: CDR1 LGHNA, CDR2 YSLEER. This CDR3 comprises 13 residues. V was shortened by 4 bases and J by 8 bases, with 11 bases between the two germline ends. As DNA, the CDR3 is TGCGCCAGCAGCCCAGGGTCCCGGGAAAAACTGTTTTTT. Its protein is CASSPGSREKLFF.

The chain links TRBV9 to TRBJ1-5; D may be TRBD1 (6 bases). CDR3 length equals 14 residues. Germline V gene lookup returns CDR1 SGDLS and CDR2 YYNGEE. The V gene lost 0 bases and the J gene lost 7 bases, with 11 bases spanning the gap. CDR3 amino acids: CASSVEGGRQPQHF. The CDR3 DNA sequence: TGTGCCAGCAGCGTAGAAGGGGGTCGGCAGCCCCAGCATTTT. Together with reference TRBV9 and TRBJ1-5, the CDR3 gives the full variable domain: DSGVTQTPKHLITATGQRVTLRCSPRSGDLSVYWYQQSLDQGLQFLIQYYNGEERAKGNILERFSAQQFPDLHSELNLSSLELGDSALYFCASSVEGGRQPQHFGDGTRLSIL.

The chain joins TRBV5-1 to TRBJ2-1; weak D call: TRBD1 (5 bases). Germline values: CDR1 SGHRS, CDR2 YFSETQ. The CDR3 is 14 residues long. The V gene lost 1 base and the J gene lost 1 base, with 6 bases spanning the gap. CDR3 in amino acids: CASSLQGSYNEQFF. DNA of the CDR3: TGCGCCAGCAGCTTGCAGGGATCCTACAATGAGCAGTTCTTC.

CDR3 DNA sequence: TGTGCCAGCAGTGAAGGCGGGGTAGACGAGCAGTACTTC. Translated, it gives CASSEGGVDEQYF. This chain connects TRBV6-1 to TRBJ2-7; perhaps TRBD2 as D (6 bases). Trimming cost V 1 base and J 5 bases, with 9 bases left between them. Germline CDR1 and CDR2: MNHNS and SASEGT. The CDR3 length is 13 residues.

The rearrangement joins TRBV7-9 to TRBJ2-7; D unclear. Germline V gene lookup returns CDR1 SEHNR and CDR2 FQNEAQ (reference sequence). V lost 1 base, J lost 2 bases, and 9 bases lay in between. The length of the CDR3 is 14 residues. For the CDR3, the DNA is TGTGCCAGCAGCTTAGGTACAGATACCTACGAGCAGTACTTC. Amino acid sequence: CASSLGTDTYEQYF.

This sequence joins TRBV10-2 and TRBJ1-1; 7 bases are shared with TRBD1. CDR1 and CDR2 (germline): WSHSY, SAAADI. The CDR3 totals 13 residues. The trim removed 9 bases at V and 1 base at J, leaving 5 bases unmatched. The CDR3 DNA reads as TGCGCCAGTGGGGACAGCTGGAACACTGAAGCTTTCTTT. Translating it yields CASGDSWNTEAFF.

The genes are TRBV2 and TRBJ2-3; no reliable D call. Trimming cost V 5 bases and J 2 bases, with 11 bases left between them. The germline gives CDR1 SNHLY, CDR2 FYNNEI. This CDR3 region has 14 residues. CDR3 protein: CASSSNAYTDTQYF. In DNA, the CDR3 is TGTGCCAGCAGTTCAAACGCGTACACAGATACGCAGTATTTT.

This clone was seen just once. This chain joins TRBV7-9 and TRBJ2-7; the match to TRBD2 covers 7 bases. The CDR3 sequence is 14 residues long. V was pared by 2 bases and J by 1 base, with 2 bases of the junction left unmatched. Germline V gene sequence: CDR1 SEHNR, CDR2 FQNEAQ (reference sequence). CDR3 region: CASSLSRESYEQYF. CDR3 coding DNA: TGTGCCAGCAGCTTATCGCGGGAGTCCTACGAGCAGTACTTC. The whole variable domain, filled in from reference TRBV7-9 and TRBJ2-7, reads DTGVSQNPRHKITKRGQNVTFRCDPISEHNRLYWYRQTLGQGPEFLTYFQNEAQLEKSRLLSDRFSAERPKGSFSTLEIQRTEQGDSAMYLCASSLSRESYEQYFGPGTRLTVT.

The chain joins TRBV10-3 to TRBJ1-6, with D uncertain. The germline V gene encodes CDR1 ENHRY and CDR2 SYGVKD. The V gene lost 0 bases and the J gene lost 14 bases, with 11 bases spanning the gap. The CDR3 has 13 amino acids. CDR3 loop: CAISESPSSTLHF. The DNA for the CDR3 is TGTGCCATCAGTGAGTCCCCCAGTTCGACCCTCCACTTT.